The 27 T cell receptor beta chains below come from one sample, sequenced in a study of cytomegalovirus exposure and HLA in healthy donors. With 60 Vbeta and 13 Jbeta primers, the PCR was carried out. Here immunoSEQ multiplex PCR was the method, and the copy in TCRdb shows in-frame clones only, minus some. Found here are 190,000 or so clones, 82% of them singletons; the top ten hold roughly 0.1%. The sequenced sample was PBMCs. The receptors were gathered from a boy between 2 and 15 years old in good health and CMV-seronegative.

CDR3 amino acids: CASSLAAGLMNTEAFF. The CDR3 coding sequence is TGTGCCAGCAGCTTGGCCGCGGGCCTCATGAACACTGAAGCTTTCTTT. V and J are TRBV5-4 and TRBJ1-1, with D unclear. V was pared by 0 bases and J by 0 bases, with 12 bases between. The CDR3 length is 16 residues. Per the germline V gene, CDR1 is SGHNT and CDR2 is YYREEE (reference sequence).

This chain connects TRBV5-1 to TRBJ1-2, with D maybe TRBD1 (5 bases). The V end was cut by 5 bases, the J end by 0 bases, with 17 bases between. The CDR3 sequence is 16 residues long. Germline lookup yields CDR1 SGHRS and CDR2 YFSETQ. CDR3 region: CASRYTEQVSNYGYTF. The CDR3 coding sequence is TGCGCCAGCAGATACACGGAACAGGTTTCTAACTATGGCTACACCTTC.

Only one count was recorded for this clone. The J gene is TRBJ2-3, the V gene TRBV7-3; the match to TRBD2 covers 12 bases. The CDR3 sequence is 15 residues long. CDR1 SGHTA and CDR2 FQGTGA come from the germline V gene. J was trimmed by 3 bases and V by 8 bases; bases with no gene match: 6. CDR3 bases: TGTGCCAGCGCTACGACTAGCGGGAGTACAGATACGCAGTATTTT. As protein: CASATTSGSTDTQYF.

The J gene is TRBJ2-6, the V gene TRBV7-3, with D possibly being TRBD2 (5 bases). V was pared by 3 bases and J by 2 bases, with 8 bases between. The CDR3 has 15 amino acids. Germline CDR1 is SGHTA and CDR2 is FQGTGA. CDR3 in amino acids: CASSFGDPGANVLTF. The CDR3 DNA reads TGTGCCAGCAGCTTCGGGGATCCTGGGGCCAACGTCCTGACTTTC.

The CDR3 DNA follows: TGTGCCAGCAGCTTAGCGCAGGGGCGTGGAAACACCATATATTTT. Translated, it gives CASSLAQGRGNTIYF. This chain connects TRBV7-6 to TRBJ1-3; tentatively, D is TRBD1 (6 bases). The CDR3 length is 15 residues. Germline V gives CDR1 SGHVS, CDR2 FNYEAQ. The V and J ends lost 0 bases and 3 bases respectively, with 9 bases between them.

V usage is TRBV19 and J usage is TRBJ2-6; D gene ambiguous. The CDR3 runs 15 residues. Germline-derived CDR1 and CDR2 are LNHDA and SQIVND (reference sequence). V was pared by 5 bases and J by 0 bases, with 8 bases between. The CDR3 spells CASSQARSGANVLTF. The CDR3 nucleotides read TGTGCCAGTAGTCAGGCGCGCTCTGGGGCCAACGTCCTGACTTTC. The whole variable domain, filled in from reference TRBV19 and TRBJ2-6, reads DGGITQSPKYLFRKEGQNVTLSCEQNLNHDAMYWYRQDPGQGLRLIYYSQIVNDFQKGDIAEGYSVSREKKESFPLTVTSAQKNPTAFYLCASSQARSGANVLTFGAGSRLTVL.

This clone came up once. The chain links TRBV6-6 to TRBJ2-7; 15 positions agree with TRBD2. The CDR3 has 16 amino acids. J lost 4 bases, V lost 6 bases, and 7 bases had no gene match. In germline, CDR1 is MNHNY, CDR2 SVGAGI (reference sequence). The CDR3 sequence is CASRGTSGGRSYEQYF. The CDR3 region has the DNA TGTGCCAGCAGGGGGACTAGCGGGGGGCGTTCATACGAGCAGTACTTC.

A few counts support this clone. The CDR3 DNA is TGTGCCAGCAGCCGTAACCCTAGCGGGGTGGCCACCGGGGAGCTGTTTTTT. It translates to CASSRNPSGVATGELFF. The rearrangement uses TRBV7-9 and TRBJ2-2, with 9 positions matching TRBD2. The CDR3 is made up of 17 amino acids. Unmatched junction bases numbered 11, after V lost 5 bases and J lost 4 bases. Germline CDR1 reads SEHNR; CDR2 reads FQNEAQ (reference sequence).

This sequence joins TRBV10-3 and TRBJ2-1, with TRBD2 identical over 8 bases. The CDR3 length is 14 residues. Germline CDR1 is ENHRY and CDR2 is SYGVKD. With V trimmed by 4 bases and J by 7 bases, 6 bases remained unmatched. This CDR3 reads CAISAIGLANEQFF. CDR3 DNA sequence: TGTGCCATCAGTGCTATAGGACTAGCAAATGAGCAGTTCTTC.

The V gene is TRBV6-1, the J gene TRBJ2-1; the match to TRBD1 covers 7 bases. CDR1 and CDR2 (germline): MNHNS, SASEGT. V shed 4 bases and J 6 bases; nucleotides not matched to a gene: 6. This CDR3 contains 14 residues. The CDR3 DNA sequence: TGTGCCAGCAGTGTATTGGGGACAGTCAATGAGCAGTTCTTC. Translating it yields CASSVLGTVNEQFF.

The chain recombines TRBV7-8 with TRBJ2-7; D is possibly TRBD2 (6 bases). Germline V CDR1 and CDR2: SGHVS, FQNEAQ. The CDR3 spans 15 residues. V lost 2 bases, J lost 2 bases, and 13 bases lay in between. The CDR3, as DNA: TGTGCCAGCAGCTTACTTGCGGGGATCGCCTACGAGCAGTACTTC. As protein: CASSLLAGIAYEQYF.

This rearrangement joins TRBV5-6 to TRBJ2-7; D perhaps matches TRBD1 (5 bases). The V gene's germline CDR1 is SGHDT and CDR2 YYEEEE. The CDR3 has 15 amino acids. Trimming removed 0 bases from V and 4 bases from J, with 14 bases in between. The CDR3 is CASSLGRTQGYEQYF. CDR3 nucleotides: TGTGCCAGCAGCTTGGGAAGGACCCAGGGATACGAGCAGTACTTC.

The J gene is TRBJ2-3, the V gene TRBV30; the match to TRBD2 covers 10 bases. Germline trimming cut 4 bases from V and 4 bases from J; bases unmatched to any gene: 5. CDR3 length equals 14 residues. CDR1 and CDR2 (germline): GTSNPN, SVGIG (reference sequence). CDR3 sequence reads: CAWTGTSAPDTQYF. The CDR3 region has the DNA TGTGCCTGGACAGGGACTAGCGCACCAGATACGCAGTATTTT.

This clone was recorded a few times. The chain recombines TRBV7-3 with TRBJ2-3; TRBD2 aligns across 10 bases. V was clipped by 2 bases and J by 4 bases; unmatched bases: 6. This CDR3 has 16 amino acids. Looked up from germline, CDR1 is SGHTA and CDR2 is FQGTGA. The CDR3 nucleotides are TGTGCCAGCAGCTTACGAGCGGGGGGGCCGTCAGATACGCAGTATTTT. This codes for CASSLRAGGPSDTQYF.

This clone turned up a few times. The rearrangement links TRBV4-3 to TRBJ2-1; 10 positions match TRBD2. J was trimmed by 11 bases and V by 1 base; bases with no gene match: 11. Germline loops: CDR1 LGHNA, CDR2 YSLEER. This CDR3 is 16 amino acids long. The CDR3: CASSQVLVAGGQKQFF. In DNA, the CDR3 is TGCGCCAGCAGCCAAGTTTTGGTAGCGGGGGGTCAAAAGCAGTTCTTC.

The rearrangement joins TRBV18 to TRBJ1-1; D is uncertain. The CDR3 extends over 15 amino acids. Germline values: CDR1 KGHSH, CDR2 LQKENI. V lost 3 bases and J 0 bases, leaving 11 bases between the germline ends. The CDR3 loop reads CASSPRPVMNTEAFF. In DNA, the CDR3 is TGTGCCAGCTCACCCCGCCCGGTGATGAACACTGAAGCTTTCTTT.

The chain carries TRBV5-6 and TRBJ1-2, with 9 bases fitting TRBD1. The CDR3 totals 14 residues. In germline, CDR1 is SGHDT, CDR2 YYEEEE. The ends lost 3 bases at V and 6 bases at J; junction bases unmatched: 6. The CDR3 DNA follows: TGTGCCAGCAGCTCACAGGGGGCGCTTCATGGCTACACCTTC. This encodes CASSSQGALHGYTF.

This chain joins TRBV4-1 and TRBJ2-3; possibly TRBD1 for D (6 bases). Germline loops: CDR1 MGHRA, CDR2 YSYEKL. V was pared by 0 bases and J by 8 bases, with 12 bases between. This CDR3 comprises 14 residues. The CDR3: CASSQDLRGGTQYF. The DNA of the CDR3 is TGCGCCAGCAGCCAAGATCTTAGAGGGGGTACGCAGTATTTT.

Points on this clone: At one boundary the junction diverges from the germline segment, which might be a read error. The chain links TRBV6-1 to TRBJ1-5, with TRBD1 matching over 9 bases. Looked up from germline, CDR1 is MNHNS and CDR2 is SASEGT. The CDR3 has 14 amino acids. Here the CDR3 DNA reads TGTGCGAGCAAGGGCGGGACAGGGAATCAGCCCCAGCATTTT. This codes for CASKGGTGNQPQHF.

This chain joins TRBV7-2 and TRBJ1-2; TRBD1 is a possible D gene (6 bases). CDR3 length: 14 residues. The germline gives CDR1 SGHTA, CDR2 FQGNSA. V was cut by 1 base and J by 3 bases, with 9 bases left in between. This chain's CDR3 is CASSLVQGYYGYTF. The CDR3 nucleotides are TGTGCCAGCAGCTTAGTACAGGGATACTATGGCTACACCTTC.

The DNA of the CDR3 is TGTGCCAGCAGCCTAAGCTGGGATACGCAGTATTTT. Its translation is CASSLSWDTQYF. The chain joins TRBV11-1 to TRBJ2-3; D is unresolved. Trimming removed 5 bases at V and 6 bases at J, with 9 bases between. The CDR3 has 12 residues. Germline V gives CDR1 SGHAT, CDR2 FQDESV (reference sequence).

In its sample, this clone was seen once. The rearrangement links TRBV5-5 to TRBJ1-2, with D possibly TRBD1 on 5 matching bases. The germline V gene encodes CDR1 SGHKS and CDR2 YYEKEE (reference sequence). The CDR3 length is 13 residues. V lost 1 base and J 4 bases, leaving 8 bases between the germline ends. The CDR3 is CASSLFRAYGYTF. The CDR3 coding sequence is TGTGCCAGCAGCTTGTTCAGGGCCTATGGCTACACCTTC.

This clone showed up just once. The chain links TRBV16 to TRBJ1-5; D is undetermined. The CDR3 runs to 17 residues. CDR1 is KGHSY and CDR2 is FQNENV in the germline V gene. The V gene lost 5 bases and the J gene lost 5 bases, with 22 bases spanning the gap. This chain's CDR3 is CASSDITLREFYQPQHF. The CDR3 nucleotides read TGTGCCAGCAGCGACATAACACTCCGTGAATTTTATCAGCCCCAGCATTTT. The whole variable domain, filled in from reference TRBV16 and TRBJ1-5, reads GEEVAQTPKHLVRGEGQKAKLYCAPIKGHSYVFWYQQVLKNEFKFLISFQNENVFDETGMPKERFSAKCLPNSPCSLEIQATKLEDSAVYFCASSDITLREFYQPQHFGDGTRLSIL.

The rearrangement links TRBV5-5 to TRBJ2-3; D remains unclear. There are 15 residues in the CDR3. V lost 0 bases to trimming and J lost 5 bases, with 13 bases between them. CDR1 is SGHKS and CDR2 is YYEKEE in the germline V gene (reference sequence). The CDR3 coding sequence is TGTGCCAGCAGCTTGGCGACTCGCCGGTTAGATACGCAGTATTTT. Protein product: CASSLATRRLDTQYF.

The chain employs TRBV15 and TRBJ1-5, with 7 bases fitting TRBD1. CDR1 LNHNV and CDR2 YYDKDF come from the germline V gene (reference sequence). Unmatched junction bases numbered 11, after V lost 0 bases and J lost 6 bases. The length of the CDR3 is 17 residues. CDR3 DNA sequence: TGTGCCACCAGCAGAGATCCGAGAGGGGGCGAGGGTCAGCCCCAGCATTTT. Translation gives CATSRDPRGGEGQPQHF.

This clone has just one count. The rearrangement uses TRBV20-1 and TRBJ1-2, with D possibly TRBD1 on 6 matching bases. Germline V gene sequence: CDR1 DFQATT, CDR2 SNEGSKA (reference sequence). This CDR3 has 11 residues. V was trimmed by 4 bases and J by 7 bases, leaving 10 bases between them. The CDR3 here is CSANRVGGYTF. The CDR3 DNA is TGCAGTGCTAACAGGGTTGGTGGCTACACCTTC.

V is TRBV7-2 and J is TRBJ2-5; D might be TRBD2 (5 bases). Germline lookup yields CDR1 SGHTA and CDR2 FQGNSA. The V end lost 6 bases, the J end lost 7 bases, and 15 bases lay between the germline ends. This CDR3 has 13 residues. Written as DNA, the CDR3 is TGTGCCAGCAGTCAACTAGGATTTGGGACCCAGTACTTC. Its translation: CASSQLGFGTQYF.